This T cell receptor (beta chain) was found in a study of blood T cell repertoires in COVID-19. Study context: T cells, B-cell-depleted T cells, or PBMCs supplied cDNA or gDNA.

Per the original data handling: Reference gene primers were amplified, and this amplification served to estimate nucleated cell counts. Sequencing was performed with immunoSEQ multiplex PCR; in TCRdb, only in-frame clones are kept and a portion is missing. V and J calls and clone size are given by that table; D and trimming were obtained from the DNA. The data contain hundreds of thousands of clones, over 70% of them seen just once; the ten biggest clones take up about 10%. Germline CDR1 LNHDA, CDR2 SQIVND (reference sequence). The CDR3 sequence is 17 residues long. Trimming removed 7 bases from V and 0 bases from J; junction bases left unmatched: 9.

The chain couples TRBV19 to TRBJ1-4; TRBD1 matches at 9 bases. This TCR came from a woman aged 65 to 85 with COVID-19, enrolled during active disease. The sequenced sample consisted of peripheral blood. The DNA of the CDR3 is TGTGCCAGTAAACGGACAGGGGTTTTCGCAACTAATGAAAAACTGTTTTTT. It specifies CASKRTGVFATNEKLFF.